The sequence of this T cell receptor beta chain was determined in a study of human T cells and chemical hapten exposure. Study-wide results and limits: Versus controls, expanded TCRs had significantly more large CDR3 similarity clusters. The study found that DPC sensitization did not change TCRs above 1 in 1000 frequency.

Turning to this clonotype: Antigen: not known.

The CDR3 has 16 amino acids. J gave up 1 base and V 2 bases, and 7 bases lay outside the gene matches. The germline CDR1 and CDR2 sequences are SGHVS and FQNEAQ. Time point here: pre-sensitization, week 0. Treatment: therapeutic diphenylcyclopropenone sensitization with weekly scalp DPC. Researchers extracted total RNA from unfractionated whole blood. TCRdb processed the RACE reads anew with MiXCR; each CDR3 protein has one entry. The sample consists of around 120,000 distinct CDR3 sequences, roughly 13% of them appearing once. The TCR originated in a young woman with alopecia areata. Some clones in this sample may be carry-over from other donors' samples. Source: whole blood, taken in connection with sensitization to the hapten diphenylcyclopropenone (DPC). The chain uses TRBV7-8 and TRBJ2-5, with 7 nucleotides matching TRBD1. CDR3 protein: CASSLRDRGFQETQYF. As DNA, the CDR3 is TGTGCCAGCAGCTTAAGGGACAGAGGGTTCCAAGAGACCCAGTACTTC.